Listed here are 13 T cell receptor beta chains from one sample, sequenced in a study of beta chain features in type 1 diabetes. The study reverse transcribed the entire isolated RNA, so it sequenced expressed TCRB transcripts. Method: immunoSEQ multiplex PCR; TCRdb's copy keeps in-frame clones and lacks some. The table includes under 550,000 clones, 10% to 12% detected once. Sequencing used naive CD4+ T cells from blood. These receptors were collected from a woman aged 18 to 35 in good health.

The CDR3: CASGGVYNEQFF. DNA for the CDR3: TGTGCCAGCGGGGGGGTATACAATGAGCAGTTCTTC. This chain joins TRBV25-1 and TRBJ2-1; TRBD2 aligns across 7 bases. V shed 8 bases, J shed 4 bases, and the junction held 2 bases outside the gene matches. Germline lookup yields CDR1 MGHDK and CDR2 SYGVNS. This CDR3 contains 12 residues. Full variable domain (remainder filled in from reference TRBV25-1 and TRBJ2-1): EADIYQTPRYLVIGTGKKITLECSQTMGHDKMYWYQQDPGMELHLIHYSYGVNSTEKGDLSSESTVSRIRTEHFPLTLESARPSHTSQYLCASGGVYNEQFFGPGTRLTVL.

The gene calls are TRBV20-1 and TRBJ2-5, with D perhaps being TRBD1 or TRBD2 (5 bases each). V lost 5 bases and J lost 5, with 9 bases in between. CDR1 and CDR2 (germline): DFQATT, SNEGSKA (reference sequence). This CDR3 spans 11 amino acids. The CDR3 spells CSARGPETQYF. The CDR3 DNA reads as TGCAGTGCTCGGGGACCGGAGACCCAGTACTTC.

The V gene is TRBV18, the J gene TRBJ1-4; D remains unclear. The CDR3 length is 16 residues. V dropped 1 base and J dropped 0 bases, with 9 bases sitting between them. The germline gives CDR1 KGHSH, CDR2 LQKENI. CDR3 DNA sequence: TGTGCCAGCTCACCACTCGGGGATGCAACTAATGAAAAACTGTTTTTT. The encoded protein is CASSPLGDATNEKLFF.

This rearrangement joins TRBV28 to TRBJ1-2; D not resolved. CDR3 length: 13 amino acids. The ends were cut back, 3 bases at V and 8 bases at J, with 13 bases in the middle. Germline assignment: CDR1 MDHEN and CDR2 SYDVKM. The CDR3 bases are TGTGCCAGCAGTTTGGTGACACGAGAAGGCTACACCTTC. Translated: CASSLVTREGYTF.

The chain employs TRBV4-3 and TRBJ1-2; the match to TRBD1 covers 7 bases. From germline, CDR1 is LGHNA and CDR2 YSLEER. J was trimmed by 8 bases and V by 0 bases; bases with no gene match: 6. The CDR3 covers 14 residues. The CDR3 sequence: CASSQDPRGRGYTF. The CDR3 DNA is TGCGCCAGCAGCCAAGATCCGAGGGGGCGAGGCTACACCTTC.

This clone has more than one count but fewer than ten. CDR3 in DNA: TGTGCCAGCAGTTACTCGGGAGGGTGGGCCTACGAGCAGTACTTC. The encoded protein is CASSYSGGWAYEQYF. The rearrangement uses TRBV6-5 and TRBJ2-7; 7 bases are a match to TRBD2. Germline V gene sequence: CDR1 MNHEY, CDR2 SVGAGI. Germline trimming cut 0 bases from V and 2 bases from J; bases unmatched to any gene: 4. CDR3 length: 15 residues.

This clone was observed a few times. The gene calls are TRBV7-2 and TRBJ1-2; D is perhaps TRBD1 (6 bases). Deletions cut 6 bases from V and 2 bases from J, with 10 bases between. The CDR3 runs to 13 residues. The germline V gene encodes CDR1 SGHTA and CDR2 FQGNSA. The CDR3 DNA sequence: TGTGCCAGCAGACACAGGGAGAACTATGGCTACACCTTC. This gives the protein CASRHRENYGYTF.

In this sample, this clone turned up a few times. V usage is TRBV5-1 and J usage is TRBJ1-3; a weak D match, TRBD1 (5 bases). The length of the CDR3 is 16 residues. Germline lookup yields CDR1 SGHRS and CDR2 YFSETQ. V lost 1 base, J lost 2 bases, and 13 bases lay in between. DNA of the CDR3: TGCGCCAGCAGCTTGACGGGGCCAGCGACTGGAAACACCATATATTTT. It yields the protein CASSLTGPATGNTIYF. Full variable domain (outside the CDR3, taken from reference TRBV5-1 and TRBJ1-3): KAGVTQTPRYLIKTRGQQVTLSCSPISGHRSVSWYQQTPGQGLQFLFEYFSETQRNKGNFPGRFSGRQFSNSRSEMNVSTLELGDSALYLCASSLTGPATGNTIYFGEGSWLTVV.

There are a few counts of this clone. This chain uses TRBV13 with TRBJ2-5, with 7 bases aligning to TRBD1. The junction had 2 bases not matched to a gene; V was cut back by 6 bases and J by 1 base. This CDR3 has 13 amino acids. Germline CDR1 reads PRHDT; CDR2 reads FYEKMQ (reference sequence). The CDR3 loop reads CASRRTGQETQYF. CDR3 coding DNA: TGTGCCAGCAGACGGACAGGCCAAGAGACCCAGTACTTC.

In its sample, this clone was seen a few times. The rearrangement joins TRBV27 to TRBJ2-3; D might be TRBD1 (6 bases). CDR3 size: 14 residues. Germline CDR1 MNHEY, CDR2 SMNVEV (reference sequence). V dropped 7 bases and J dropped 1 base, with 12 bases sitting between them. As DNA, the CDR3 is TGTGCCAGCACCCCTACAGGGCGCACAGATACGCAGTATTTT. Its translation is CASTPTGRTDTQYF.

The V call is TRBV5-1, the J call TRBJ2-7, with 11 bases fitting TRBD2. This CDR3 comprises 15 residues. V gave up 1 base and J gave up 4 bases; unmatched junction bases: 4. In germline, CDR1 is SGHRS, CDR2 YFSETQ. The chain's CDR3 is CASSLTSGSGYEQYF. Here the CDR3 DNA reads TGCGCCAGCAGCTTGACTAGCGGGAGTGGTTACGAGCAGTACTTC.

The chain carries TRBV18 and TRBJ1-5, with 9 bases identical to TRBD1. Per the germline V gene, CDR1 is KGHSH and CDR2 is LQKENI. V was clipped by 5 bases and J by 7 bases; unmatched bases: 9. The CDR3 loop spans 15 amino acids. The CDR3 nucleotides read TGTGCCAGCTCATCCGGGACAGGGAATCCCCAGCCCCAGCATTTT. It encodes CASSSGTGNPQPQHF.

This clone was found a few times. The chain links TRBV29-1 to TRBJ2-3; D gene unclear. Germline values: CDR1 SQVTM, CDR2 ANQGSEA. There are 12 residues in the CDR3. The ends were cut back, 5 bases at V and 2 bases at J, with 8 bases in the middle. CDR3 nucleotide sequence: TGCAGCGTTTCTGTGGACACAGATACGCAGTATTTT. Residues: CSVSVDTDTQYF.